The clone carrying this TCR beta chain was seen many times. The antigen is undetermined. This sample was taken from a study of T-cell memory formation after mild COVID-19. General observations from the study: For second-wave clones that peaked at day 37, SARS-CoV-2 specificity went unverified. Pre-infection memory showed some responding clones, and this suggested that cross-reactive memory joined.

TCRdb passed the 5' RACE reads through MiXCR, listing each CDR3 protein once. Among tens of thousands of distinct CDR3 sequences listed, over 6.5% were seen once. Germline assignment: CDR1 SGHAT and CDR2 FQNNGV. The V and J ends lost 5 bases and 3 bases respectively, with 17 bases between them. The CDR3 sequence is 16 residues long. This receptor was obtained from an adult who had mild COVID-19 (a few samples of this study predate the infection). Cell type and time point are not known. The source material was PBMCs or a T cell subset sorted from them (not recorded which). The chain links TRBV11-2 to TRBJ2-4, with D unclear. CDR3: CASSKTYETNKNIQYF. As DNA, the CDR3 is TGTGCCAGCAGCAAAACCTACGAAACCAACAAAAACATTCAGTACTTC.